These 20 T cell receptor beta chains originate from one sample sequenced in a study of blood T cell repertoires in COVID-19 (dated by TCRdb to between 2020 and 2021). Library preparation used the immunoSEQ multiplex PCR assay. What TCRdb holds here is the immuneACCESS table cut down to in-frame rearrangements. Part of the clones is not present; checked against another copy, under half of the missing clones reflect an unresolved V gene, and the others are unexplained. The sample profile shows some 290,000 clones; roughly nine tenths of them were found once. The ten largest clones take up roughly a tenth of the sample. Sequencing used PBMCs or T cells enriched from blood (not recorded which). The receptors shown here come from a young woman who had recovered from COVID-19.

The chain links TRBV20-1 to TRBJ2-5; D remains ambiguous. The CDR3 sequence is 11 residues long. Trimming removed 6 bases from V and 5 bases from J, with 10 bases in between. Germline V gives CDR1 DFQATT, CDR2 SNEGSKA (reference sequence). The CDR3 spells CSANSRETQYF. The CDR3 DNA follows: TGCAGTGCGAATTCTCGGGAGACCCAGTACTTC.

The genes are TRBV5-8 and TRBJ2-1; 10 bases map to TRBD2. The J segment lost 4 bases and the V segment lost 6 bases, leaving 10 bases of the junction unmatched. Germline V gene lookup returns CDR1 SGHTS and CDR2 YDEGEE. CDR3 size: 16 residues. DNA of the CDR3: TGTGCCAGCACCGTTGGGTCTAGCGGGAGATACAATGAGCAGTTCTTC. Protein sequence: CASTVGSSGRYNEQFF.

The V gene is TRBV4-1, the J gene TRBJ1-1, with TRBD1 as a possible D gene (5 bases). The germline CDR1 and CDR2 sequences are MGHRA and YSYEKL. Trimming shortened V by 0 bases and J by 0 bases, and 14 bases separated the two germline ends. There are 17 residues in the CDR3. This CDR3 is CASSQDVGREVNTEAFF. For the CDR3, the DNA is TGCGCCAGCAGCCAAGATGTCGGCAGGGAGGTGAACACTGAAGCTTTCTTT.

V gene TRBV5-1 combines with J gene TRBJ2-5, with 9 nucleotides matching TRBD2. This CDR3 is built from 16 residues. J gave up 0 bases and V 4 bases, and 7 bases lay outside the gene matches. The germline V gene has CDR1 SGHRS and CDR2 YFSETQ. The CDR3 region is CASSQLAGPYQETQYF. As DNA, the CDR3 is TGCGCCAGCAGCCAACTAGCGGGCCCGTACCAAGAGACCCAGTACTTC.

This clone is a singleton in its sample. This sequence joins TRBV5-8 and TRBJ2-1; TRBD2 matches at 10 bases. The CDR3 runs to 15 residues. The V gene end was trimmed by 5 bases and the J gene end by 3 bases; junction bases not matched to a gene: 5. Per the germline V gene, CDR1 is SGHTS and CDR2 is YDEGEE. The CDR3 sequence: CASRSGTSVYNEQFF. The CDR3 DNA sequence: TGTGCCAGCAGGTCCGGGACTAGCGTCTACAATGAGCAGTTCTTC.

The chain links TRBV16 to TRBJ1-2; D gene unclear. The germline V and J ends were trimmed by 0 bases and 0 bases, with 8 bases remaining between them. CDR1 is KGHSY, CDR2 FQNENV, per germline. The CDR3 loop spans 15 amino acids. As DNA, the CDR3 is TGTGCCAGCAGCCAATCGATACAGTCTAACTATGGCTACACCTTC. This codes for CASSQSIQSNYGYTF.

In this sample, this clone turned up once. V usage is TRBV6-5 and J usage is TRBJ2-3; 10 bases are a match to TRBD2. CDR1 and CDR2 from the germline V gene are MNHEY and SVGAGI. The CDR3 sequence is 14 residues long. Germline trimming cut 9 bases from V and 2 bases from J; bases unmatched to any gene: 5. CDR3 DNA sequence: TGTGCCAGTCGACTAGCGGGCCACACAGATACGCAGTATTTT. Translation: CASRLAGHTDTQYF.

The chain is built from TRBV19 and TRBJ2-5, with TRBD1 as a possible D gene (6 bases). There are 16 residues in the CDR3. Germline V lookup: CDR1 LNHDA, CDR2 SQIVND (reference sequence). Between the trimmed V and J ends, which lost 2 bases and 2 bases, there was a span of 15 bases. The CDR3 protein is CASSITAGTLQETQYF. CDR3 in DNA: TGTGCCAGTAGTATAACAGCTGGGACATTACAAGAGACCCAGTACTTC.

The chain employs TRBV2 and TRBJ1-3, with D possibly matching TRBD1 (5 bases). CDR1 and CDR2 from the germline V gene are SNHLY and FYNNEI. Deletions cut 6 bases from V and 0 bases from J, with 15 bases between. The CDR3 totals 16 residues. Here the CDR3 reads CASRTGGTDSGNTIYF. The CDR3 DNA reads TGTGCCAGCAGAACGGGAGGGACGGACTCTGGAAACACCATATATTTT.

The CDR3 DNA is TGTGCCTGGGCCAGGGTTAATCAGCCCCAGCATTTT. Translated: CAWARVNQPQHF. The J gene is TRBJ1-5, the V gene TRBV30; D might be TRBD1 (5 bases). The CDR3 has 12 amino acids. Germline V gene sequence: CDR1 GTSNPN, CDR2 SVGIG (reference sequence). Trimming pared 5 bases from V and 4 bases from J, leaving 9 bases between.

This chain uses TRBV5-6 with TRBJ1-5, with no clear D. Germline V gene sequence: CDR1 SGHDT, CDR2 YYEEEE. The V end lost 0 bases, the J end lost 7 bases, and 11 bases lay between the germline ends. The CDR3 loop spans 14 amino acids. CDR3 in amino acids: CASSLGGLRQPQHF. CDR3 nucleotide sequence: TGTGCCAGCAGCTTGGGCGGGTTACGCCAGCCCCAGCATTTT.

V gene TRBV7-2 combines with J gene TRBJ1-5; the match to TRBD1 covers 7 bases. V gave up 1 base and J gave up 5 bases; unmatched junction bases: 8. This CDR3 is built from 16 residues. Germline assignment: CDR1 SGHTA and CDR2 FQGNSA. The CDR3 DNA is TGTGCCAGCAGCTTAGTGGGGACAGACCATCATCAGCCCCAGCATTTT. Its protein is CASSLVGTDHHQPQHF.

In regard to this clone: At one end, the junction sequence differs from germline, possibly due to a read error. The chain joins TRBV7-7 to TRBJ1-6; D might be TRBD1 (6 bases). This CDR3 contains 15 residues. The germline V gene has CDR1 SSHAT and CDR2 FNYEAQ (reference sequence). CDR3 DNA sequence: TGTGCTAGCAGCGCGACTACGGACAGTCATTCACCCCTCCACTTT. Its protein is CASSATTDSHSPLHF.

The chain couples TRBV7-3 to TRBJ2-3; D unclear. The CDR3 runs to 14 residues. Germline V gene data show CDR1 as SGHTA and CDR2 as FQGTGA. V was trimmed by 1 base and J by 2 bases, leaving 7 bases between them. CDR3 loop: CASSLNSYTDTQYF. CDR3 DNA: TGTGCCAGCAGCTTAAACAGTTACACAGATACGCAGTATTTT.

The rearrangement links TRBV18 to TRBJ2-6; possibly TRBD2 for D (6 bases). The V gene lost 3 bases and the J gene lost 4 bases, with 13 bases spanning the gap. The CDR3 has 16 amino acids. Per germline, CDR1 KGHSH and CDR2 LQKENI. This chain's CDR3 is CASSPPIAAGANVLTF. The CDR3 nucleotides read TGTGCCAGCTCACCCCCAATAGCGGCGGGGGCCAACGTCCTGACTTTC.

The chain has TRBV4-3 and TRBJ1-6; TRBD1 agrees at 12 bases. Trimming took 4 bases from V and 8 from J; bases not matched to a gene: 3. Per the germline V gene, CDR1 is LGHNA and CDR2 is YSLEER. The CDR3 covers 15 residues. CDR3 sequence reads: CASSRGTGGDSPLHF. The DNA for the CDR3 is TGCGCCAGCAGCCGGGGGACAGGGGGCGATTCACCCCTCCACTTT.

The CDR3: CASSLGQGWNEQFF. The DNA of the CDR3 is TGTGCCAGTAGTCTGGGACAGGGATGGAACGAGCAGTTCTTC. This rearrangement joins TRBV19 to TRBJ2-1; 9 bases fit TRBD1. V was clipped by 5 bases and J by 10 bases; unmatched bases: 9. Germline V gene sequence: CDR1 LNHDA, CDR2 SQIVND (reference sequence). CDR3 length: 14 amino acids.

The chain uses TRBV10-3 and TRBJ2-3; perhaps TRBD1 as D (5 bases). V lost 3 bases, J lost 6 bases, and 10 bases lay in between. Germline CDR1 reads ENHRY; CDR2 reads SYGVKD. CDR3 length: 13 residues. The CDR3: CAISDRALDTQYF. CDR3 DNA sequence: TGTGCCATCAGTGACAGGGCCCTCGATACGCAGTATTTT.

The V call is TRBV4-1, the J call TRBJ1-4; 7 bases map to TRBD1. Per the germline V gene, CDR1 is MGHRA and CDR2 is YSYEKL. Unmatched junction bases numbered 3, after V lost 2 bases and J lost 0 bases. The length of the CDR3 is 16 residues. Here the CDR3 reads CASSQSRGTTNEKLFF. The CDR3 DNA follows: TGCGCCAGCAGCCAATCCAGGGGGACAACTAATGAAAAACTGTTTTTT.

This chain's CDR3 is CASSPPNRNTEAFF. The CDR3 nucleotides read TGTGCCAGCTCACCACCTAATAGGAACACTGAAGCTTTCTTT. The rearrangement joins TRBV18 to TRBJ1-1; D is ambiguous. CDR3 size: 14 residues. Trimming removed 0 bases at V and 1 base at J, with 6 bases between. Germline V CDR1 and CDR2: KGHSH, LQKENI. Using reference TRBV18 and TRBJ1-1 for the parts outside the CDR3, the full variable domain is NAGVMQNPRHLVRRRGQEARLRCSPMKGHSHVYWYRQLPEEGLKFMVYLQKENIIDESGMPKERFSAEFPKEGPSILRIQQVVRGDSAAYFCASSPPNRNTEAFFGQGTRLTVV.